A selection of T cell receptor beta chains follows, all from one sample in a study of blood T cells in healthy people across ages. TCRdb used MiXCR to reprocess the 5' RACE reads, holding one entry per CDR3 protein. The sample has 1.2 million to 1.5 million distinct CDR3 sequences; 40% to 50% are singletons. The sample comprised blood. These receptors came from a woman between 18 and 30 years old in good health. Both conserved end residues are part of each CDR3. The order of the fields is clone size, V gene, J gene, CDR3 protein. A row's size may be missing; if present it is once, few, many or a size class.

clone size: -
V gene: TRBV21-1
J gene: TRBJ2-7
CDR3 protein: CASSAGGTPAPYEQYF

clone size: -
V gene: TRBV2
J gene: TRBJ2-7
CDR3 protein: CASGNPGTDPYEQYF

clone size: few
V gene: TRBV11-2
J gene: TRBJ2-4
CDR3 protein: CASSLVGGRARNIQYF

clone size: -
V gene: TRBV4-2
J gene: TRBJ1-2
CDR3 protein: CASSQDGGTLDINYGYTF

clone size: -
V gene: TRBV9
J gene: TRBJ1-2
CDR3 protein: CASSVRGGRDHGYTF

clone size: many
V gene: TRBV12-3/TRBV12-4
J gene: TRBJ2-1
CDR3 protein: CASSFSLRENNEQFF

clone size: -
V gene: TRBV5-1
J gene: TRBJ2-7
CDR3 protein: CASSSTSGEQYF

clone size: -
V gene: TRBV4-1
J gene: TRBJ1-4
CDR3 protein: CASSLPAEGQPNEKLFF

clone size: few
V gene: TRBV6-5
J gene: TRBJ2-1
CDR3 protein: CASRPGGGEQFF

clone size: -
V gene: TRBV29-1
J gene: TRBJ2-1
CDR3 protein: CSVEKTNRYEQFF

clone size: -
V gene: TRBV7-2
J gene: TRBJ1-2
CDR3 protein: CASTNRANYGYTF

clone size: -
V gene: TRBV29-1
J gene: TRBJ2-2
CDR3 protein: CSVELAGAGELFF

clone size: -
V gene: TRBV3-1
J gene: -
CDR3 protein: CASSQEDGPYEQYF

clone size: -
V gene: TRBV29-1
J gene: TRBJ2-1
CDR3 protein: CSAMGLAGPSAYNEQFF

clone size: few
V gene: TRBV6-2/TRBV6-3
J gene: TRBJ2-7
CDR3 protein: CASSWATSGRGVSYEQYF

clone size: -
V gene: TRBV3-1
J gene: TRBJ2-5
CDR3 protein: CASSQDHGLAGSRTQYF

clone size: -
V gene: TRBV3-1
J gene: TRBJ2-1
CDR3 protein: CASSPGQGAWNEQFF